Listed below are T cell receptor beta chains from one sample, sequenced in a study of blood T cell repertoires in COVID-19. TCRdb's copy holds only in-frame clones and misses some; the assay was immunoSEQ multiplex PCR. Altogether over 110,000 clones are present, about 80% being singletons, with the ten largest covering roughly 3.5%. Sequenced material: peripheral blood. These receptors were obtained from a man aged 60 to 75 with acute or convalescent COVID-19. Both conserved end residues are part of each CDR3. Rows may omit the clone size; those that give it use once, few, many or a size class.

v_gene	j_gene	abundance	CDR3aa
TRBV9	TRBJ2-1	-	CASSVGPSGAGSSYNEQFF
TRBV30	TRBJ2-7	-	CAWSGRTRYEQYF
TRBV12-3/TRBV12-4	TRBJ1-5	-	CASSFTGNQPQHF
TRBV6-5	TRBJ2-3	-	CASTQTGSTDTQYF
TRBV3-1/TRBV3-2	TRBJ2-4	-	CASSLRQSKNIQYF
TRBV27	TRBJ2-2	-	CASRPSGTGELFF
TRBV4-1	TRBJ2-6	-	CASSQDSWANVLTF
TRBV27	TRBJ2-2	few	CASSPLGGPNTGELFF
TRBV27	TRBJ1-1	-	CASSAGWNTEAFF
TRBV11-2	TRBJ1-2	-	CASSLERAYYGYTF
TRBV10-3	TRBJ2-2	-	CAISLGQSANTGELFF
TRBV28	TRBJ2-5	-	CASLEAGQETQYF
TRBV6-5	TRBJ2-7	-	CASPRDTSSFYEQYF
TRBV11-2	TRBJ2-7	few	CASSLIGVYEQYF
TRBV9	TRBJ2-1	-	CASSVRSDNEQFF